A selection of T cell receptor beta chains follows, all from one sample in a study of T cells after yellow fever vaccination. A single record per CDR3 protein comes from TCRdb applying MiXCR to the 5' RACE reads. This sample yields more than 65,000 distinct CDR3 sequences, of which around 7.7% are seen a single time; approximately 28% belongs to the top ten. The specimen was CD8+ T cells sorted from PBMCs, collected 9 to 10 days after the first yellow fever vaccination. These receptors came from a young man who received the YFV17D yellow fever vaccine. CDR3s include the opening cysteine and the closing phenylalanine or tryptophan. A D gene is named only where the DNA matches it firmly. Only some rows state a clone size, as once, few, many or a class for expanded clones.

size,J,D,V,DNA,CDR3
many,TRBJ2-3,TRBD2,TRBV6-2/TRBV6-3,TGTGCCAGCAGTCCCCGACTAGCCTCTAGCACAGATACGCAGTATTTT,CASSPRLASSTDTQYF
many,TRBJ1-1,-,TRBV11-2,TGTGCCAGCAGCTTCCAGAGTAAAGCTTTCTTT,CASSFQSKAFF
many,TRBJ2-3,-,TRBV29-1,TGCAGCGTTGGGGGACATCTGAGGGGCACAGATACGCAGTATTTT,CSVGGHLRGTDTQYF
many,TRBJ1-4,-,TRBV7-6,TGTGCCAGCAGCCACGGCGGGTCGACTAATGAAAAACTGTTTTTT,CASSHGGSTNEKLFF
many,TRBJ1-1,-,TRBV27,TGTGCCAGCAGTCTAGGGGGGTTCGGGTACACTGAAGCTTTCTTT,CASSLGGFGYTEAFF
few,TRBJ2-3,-,TRBV9,TGTGCCAGCAGCGTTCGGTCTAGCGTATATTCGGATACGCAGTATTTT,CASSVRSSVYSDTQYF
-,TRBJ2-3,TRBD2,TRBV10-3,TGTGCCATCAGGGGCGGCGCGGGGGTTAGCACAGATACGCAGTATTTT,CAIRGGAGVSTDTQYF
-,TRBJ1-5,TRBD1,TRBV20-1,TGCAGTGCTAGGGACAGGGCCCAAGGAAATCAGCCCCAGCATTTT,CSARDRAQGNQPQHF
many,TRBJ1-1,TRBD1,TRBV6-1,TGTGCCAGCAGTGAAGGGACAGGGAGGTATAGCACTGAAGCTTTCTTT,CASSEGTGRYSTEAFF
many,TRBJ2-1,TRBD2,TRBV4-1,TGCGCCAGCAGCCAAGGCCTAGCGGGGTTGGATTGTGAGCAGTTCTTC,CASSQGLAGLDCEQFF
few,TRBJ1-6,-,TRBV27,TGTGCCAGCAGCCACAGACTGTATTCACCCCTCCACTTT,CASSHRLYSPLHF
many,TRBJ2-1,TRBD1,TRBV5-1,TGCGCCAGCAGCTTGGGGACAGGGAAGAATGAGCAGTTCTTC,CASSLGTGKNEQFF
many,TRBJ2-7,-,TRBV4-2,TGTGCCAGCAGCCCGGTCCGGGACACCAGATACGAGCAGTACTTC,CASSPVRDTRYEQYF
few,TRBJ1-4,TRBD1,TRBV5-4,TGTGCCAGCAGCTTGACAGGGGACAACGAAAAACTGTTTTTT,CASSLTGDNEKLFF
many,TRBJ2-7,-,TRBV12-3/TRBV12-4,TGTGCCAGCAGCTCTGGCCAAGGAGAGTACTACGAGCAGTACTTC,CASSSGQGEYYEQYF
-,TRBJ1-6,TRBD1,TRBV5-6,TGTGCCAGCAGCTCCGACAGGGGACGAGGTTCACCCCTCCACTTT,CASSSDRGRGSPLHF
-,TRBJ1-5,TRBD1,TRBV12-3/TRBV12-4,TGTGCCAGCAGTCGAGGCGCCGACAGGGGGAGCAGGCCCCAGCATTTT,CASSRGADRGSRPQHF
many,TRBJ2-2,-,TRBV20-1,TGCAGTGCTAGTCACCTCGGGGCCAACACCGGGGAGCTGTTTTTT,CSASHLGANTGELFF
-,TRBJ2-7,-,TRBV20-1,TGCAGTGCTAGGGGTCGGACGGGGGTTATCTACGAGCAGTACTTC,CSARGRTGVIYEQYF
many,TRBJ2-3,-,TRBV3-1,TGTGCCAGCAGCCACGGGGACTTCCGAAGCACAGATACGCAGTATTTT,CASSHGDFRSTDTQYF
many,TRBJ2-1,TRBD2,TRBV7-2,TGTGCCAGCAGCTTAGCGATACTAGCGGGGGGGCCTGCCAATGAGCAGTTCTTC,CASSLAILAGGPANEQFF
few,TRBJ2-3,-,TRBV4-3,TGCGCCAGCAGCCAAGGAATTGGGACGCAGTATTTT,CASSQGIGTQYF
many,TRBJ1-1,-,TRBV6-5,TGTGCCAGCAGGAGGGGCGGAGATACTGAAGCTTTCTTT,CASRRGGDTEAFF
many,TRBJ2-1,-,TRBV30,TGTGCCTGGAGCCCACGGGGGGCGTTTTACAATGAGCAGTTCTTC,CAWSPRGAFYNEQFF
-,TRBJ1-1,-,TRBV7-3,TGTGCCAGCAGCTTAAGCGGGGAAGCTAACGCTGAAGCTTTCTTT,CASSLSGEANAEAFF
few,TRBJ1-4,-,TRBV4-1,TGCGCCAGCAGCTTTCCTGGGTACGAACAGGGATCGCGCGAAAAACTGTTTTTT,CASSFPGYEQGSREKLFF
many,TRBJ2-1,-,TRBV4-1,TGCGCCGCCTCTACCAGGCAGCATAATGAGCAGTTCTTC,CAASTRQHNEQFF
few,TRBJ1-2,-,TRBV6-4,TGTGCCAGCAGTGACCAGGACACGCGGTGGGATGGCTACACCTTC,CASSDQDTRWDGYTF
-,TRBJ1-3,TRBD1,TRBV4-3,TGCGCCAGCAGCCAAGAAGGACAGGGGCTTTCTGGAAACACCATATATTTT,CASSQEGQGLSGNTIYF
many,TRBJ1-2,TRBD1,TRBV12-3/TRBV12-4,TGTGCCAGCAGCCTCAGACAGGGGATCTATGGCTACACCTTC,CASSLRQGIYGYTF
many,TRBJ2-5,-,TRBV4-1,TGCGCCAGCAGCCTGGCAGAAGGGACGCCAGAGACCCAGTACTTC,CASSLAEGTPETQYF
-,TRBJ1-2,TRBD1,TRBV12-3/TRBV12-4,TGTGCCAGCAGTTTCGGGACAGGGGGCCGCTATGGCTACACCTTC,CASSFGTGGRYGYTF
-,TRBJ2-3,TRBD1,TRBV2,TGTGCCAGCAGTGGGACAGGCCGAGGGGATACGCAGTATTTT,CASSGTGRGDTQYF
many,TRBJ2-3,TRBD2,TRBV6-5,TGTGCCAGCAGTTACTCGGGCTCTAGCGGGGATACGCAGTATTTT,CASSYSGSSGDTQYF
many,TRBJ1-4,-,TRBV12-3/TRBV12-4,TGTGCCAGCAGGGTGGGAGGTGATGAAAAACTGTTTTTT,CASRVGGDEKLFF
-,TRBJ2-3,TRBD2,TRBV5-4,TGTGCCAGCGGGACTAGCGGGGGGGACGATACGCAGTATTTT,CASGTSGGDDTQYF
many,TRBJ2-3,-,TRBV6-5,TGTGCCAGCAGTTACGGGACAAGATACACAGATACGCAGTATTTT,CASSYGTRYTDTQYF
few,TRBJ1-1,-,TRBV6-4,TGTGCCAGCACCTGGACCGCCTACACTGAAGCTTTCTTT,CASTWTAYTEAFF
many,TRBJ2-3,TRBD2,TRBV7-9,TGTGCCAGCAGCTTAGAATTCCTAGCGGGGGGCCCAGATACGCAGTATTTT,CASSLEFLAGGPDTQYF
-,TRBJ2-2,-,TRBV7-9,TGTGCCAGCAGCCCTTCCCGACAGGGAGGAACCGGGGAGCTGTTTTTT,CASSPSRQGGTGELFF
many,TRBJ2-1,TRBD2,TRBV20-1,TGCAGTGTAGCCCCCGGGCCCCGGCTAGCGGGGGCATACAATGAGCAGTTCTTC,CSVAPGPRLAGAYNEQFF
-,TRBJ1-1,-,TRBV29-1,TGCAGCGTTGCAGGGACCCCGAACCGAATGAACACTGAAGCTTTCTTT,CSVAGTPNRMNTEAFF
many,TRBJ2-7,-,TRBV14,TGTGCCAGCGGGGAGACCTCCTACGAGCAGTACTTC,CASGETSYEQYF
few,TRBJ2-3,TRBD2,TRBV7-3,TGTGCCAGCAGCTCCCGCCCGACTAGCTTGGGAGATACGCAGTATTTT,CASSSRPTSLGDTQYF
-,TRBJ2-3,-,TRBV9,TGTGCCAGCAGCGAGACGCAGGGATTCTTGACAGATACGCAGTATTTT,CASSETQGFLTDTQYF
few,TRBJ2-2,-,TRBV7-9,TGTGCCAGCCGGGGGTTAAACACCGGGGAGCTGTTTTTT,CASRGLNTGELFF
-,TRBJ1-6,-,TRBV9,TGTGCCAGCAGCGTAAGCTCCTATAATTCACCCCTCCACTTT,CASSVSSYNSPLHF
-,TRBJ2-7,-,TRBV29-1,TGCAGCGTTGATACATATAACTACGAGCAGTACTTC,CSVDTYNYEQYF
-,TRBJ1-4,TRBD1,TRBV12-3/TRBV12-4,TGTGCCAGCAGCCAAGACAGGGGTGGATATGAAAAACTGTTTTTT,CASSQDRGGYEKLFF
few,TRBJ2-5,-,TRBV7-9,TGTGCCAGCAGCTTATACTCTGGAGCCGAAGAGACCCAGTACTTC,CASSLYSGAEETQYF
-,TRBJ2-1,TRBD1,TRBV19,TGTGCCAGTAGTCAGGGGGACAGGGGGTACAATGAGCAGTTCTTC,CASSQGDRGYNEQFF
many,TRBJ2-7,-,TRBV19,TGTGCCAGTAGTATTCTCAGCTCCTACGAGCAGTACTTC,CASSILSSYEQYF
medium-sized,TRBJ2-5,TRBD2,TRBV4-2,TGTGCCAGCAGCCAAACCGGGACTAGCGGGGGGGAGACCCAGTACTTC,CASSQTGTSGGETQYF
many,TRBJ2-1,-,TRBV5-1,TGCGCCAGCAGGCTAGCGTACAATGAGCAGTTCTTC,CASRLAYNEQFF
-,TRBJ1-1,TRBD1,TRBV6-2/TRBV6-3,TGTGCCAGCGGACAGGCATTGTGGGCTGAAGCTTTCTTT,CASGQALWAEAFF